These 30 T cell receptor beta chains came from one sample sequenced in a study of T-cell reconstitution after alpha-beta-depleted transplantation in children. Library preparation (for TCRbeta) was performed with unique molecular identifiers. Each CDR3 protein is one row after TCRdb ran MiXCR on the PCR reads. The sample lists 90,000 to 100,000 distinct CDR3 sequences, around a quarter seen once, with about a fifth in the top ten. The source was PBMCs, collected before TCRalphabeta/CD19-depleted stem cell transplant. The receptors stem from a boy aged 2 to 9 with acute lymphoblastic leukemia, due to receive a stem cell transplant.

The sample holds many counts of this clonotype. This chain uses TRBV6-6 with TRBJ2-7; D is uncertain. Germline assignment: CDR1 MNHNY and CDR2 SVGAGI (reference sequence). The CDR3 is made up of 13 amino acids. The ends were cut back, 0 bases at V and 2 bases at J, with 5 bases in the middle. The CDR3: CASSYSRTYEQYF. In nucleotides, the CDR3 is TGTGCCAGCAGTTACTCGAGGACCTACGAGCAGTACTTC.

In DNA, the CDR3 is TGTGCCACCAGTGATTTGCACCGGGAGACGAACACTGAAGCTTTCTTT. Encoded protein: CATSDLHRETNTEAFF. The gene calls are TRBV24-1 and TRBJ1-1; no firm D call. This CDR3 has 16 residues. Trimming pared 0 bases from V and 1 base from J, leaving 11 bases between. Germline values: CDR1 KGHDR, CDR2 SFDVKD.

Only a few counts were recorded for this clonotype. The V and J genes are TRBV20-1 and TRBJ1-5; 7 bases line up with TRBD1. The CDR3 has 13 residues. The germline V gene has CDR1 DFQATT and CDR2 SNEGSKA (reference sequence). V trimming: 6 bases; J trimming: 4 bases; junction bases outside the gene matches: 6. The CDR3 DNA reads TGCAGTGCCAGAAAACAGGGGAATCAGCCCCAGCATTTT. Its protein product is CSARKQGNQPQHF.

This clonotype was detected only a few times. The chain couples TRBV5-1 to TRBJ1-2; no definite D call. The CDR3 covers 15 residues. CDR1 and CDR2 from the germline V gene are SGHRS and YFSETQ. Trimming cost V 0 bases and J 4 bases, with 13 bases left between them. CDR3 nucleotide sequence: TGCGCCAGCAGCTTGGGCAGTCCCTTCGGCTATGGCTACACCTTC. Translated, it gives CASSLGSPFGYGYTF.

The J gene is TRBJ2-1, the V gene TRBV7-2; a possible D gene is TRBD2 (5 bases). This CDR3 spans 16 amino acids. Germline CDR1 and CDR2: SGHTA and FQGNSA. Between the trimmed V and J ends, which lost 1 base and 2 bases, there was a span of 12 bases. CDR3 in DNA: TGTGCCAGCAGCTTAGGCGGAGGCCTTACCTACAATGAGCAGTTCTTC. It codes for CASSLGGGLTYNEQFF.

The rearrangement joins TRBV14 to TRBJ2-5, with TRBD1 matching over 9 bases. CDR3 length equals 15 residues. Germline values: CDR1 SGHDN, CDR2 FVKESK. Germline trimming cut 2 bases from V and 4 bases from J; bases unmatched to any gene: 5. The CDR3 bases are TGTGCCAGCAGCCAATGGGGACAGGGCCGAGAGACCCAGTACTTC. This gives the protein CASSQWGQGRETQYF.

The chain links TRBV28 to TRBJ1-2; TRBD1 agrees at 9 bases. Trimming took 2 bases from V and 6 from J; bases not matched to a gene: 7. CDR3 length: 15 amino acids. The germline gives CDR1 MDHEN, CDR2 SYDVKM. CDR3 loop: CASSLPGTGTDGYTF. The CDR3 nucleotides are TGTGCCAGCAGTTTACCCGGGACAGGGACAGATGGCTACACCTTC.

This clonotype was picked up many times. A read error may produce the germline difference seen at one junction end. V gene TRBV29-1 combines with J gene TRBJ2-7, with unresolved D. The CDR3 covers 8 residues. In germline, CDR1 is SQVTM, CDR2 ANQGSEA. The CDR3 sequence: CSVDGKHF. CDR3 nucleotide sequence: TGCAGCGTTGATGGCAAGCACTTC.

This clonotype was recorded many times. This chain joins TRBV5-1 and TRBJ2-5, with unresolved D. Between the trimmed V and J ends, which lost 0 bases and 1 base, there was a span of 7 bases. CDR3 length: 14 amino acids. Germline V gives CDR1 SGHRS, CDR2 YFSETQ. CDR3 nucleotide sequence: TGCGCCAGCAGCTTGGGCAAAATCCAAGAGACCCAGTACTTC. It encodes CASSLGKIQETQYF. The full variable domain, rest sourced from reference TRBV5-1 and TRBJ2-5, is KAGVTQTPRYLIKTRGQQVTLSCSPISGHRSVSWYQQTPGQGLQFLFEYFSETQRNKGNFPGRFSGRQFSNSRSEMNVSTLELGDSALYLCASSLGKIQETQYFGPGTRLLVL.

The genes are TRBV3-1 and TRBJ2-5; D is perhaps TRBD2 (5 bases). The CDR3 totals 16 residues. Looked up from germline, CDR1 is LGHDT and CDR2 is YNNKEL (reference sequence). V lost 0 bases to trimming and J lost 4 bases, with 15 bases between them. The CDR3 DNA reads TGTGCCAGCAGCCAAGATCCCCACAGCGGAGCAGAGACCCAGTACTTC. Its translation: CASSQDPHSGAETQYF.

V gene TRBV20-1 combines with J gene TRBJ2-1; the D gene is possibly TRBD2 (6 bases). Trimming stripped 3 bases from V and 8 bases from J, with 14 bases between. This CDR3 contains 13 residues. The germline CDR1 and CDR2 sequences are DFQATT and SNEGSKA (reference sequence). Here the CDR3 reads CSASVGGADEQFF. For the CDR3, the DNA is TGCAGTGCTAGTGTCGGAGGGGCGGATGAGCAGTTCTTC.

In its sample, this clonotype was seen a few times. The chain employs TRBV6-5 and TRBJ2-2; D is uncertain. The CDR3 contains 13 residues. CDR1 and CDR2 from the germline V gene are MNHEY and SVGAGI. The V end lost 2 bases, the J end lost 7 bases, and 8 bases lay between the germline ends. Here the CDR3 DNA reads TGTGCCAGCAGTTACGGGGTCGGCGGGGAGCTGTTTTTT. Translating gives CASSYGVGGELFF.

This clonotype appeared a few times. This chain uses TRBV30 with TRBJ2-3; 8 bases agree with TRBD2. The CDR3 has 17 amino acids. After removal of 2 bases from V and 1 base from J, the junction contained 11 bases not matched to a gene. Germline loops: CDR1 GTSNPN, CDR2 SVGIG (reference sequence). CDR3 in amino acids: CAWSQFGGRLGTDTQYF. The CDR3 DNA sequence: TGTGCCTGGAGTCAATTCGGCGGGAGGTTGGGCACAGATACGCAGTATTTT.

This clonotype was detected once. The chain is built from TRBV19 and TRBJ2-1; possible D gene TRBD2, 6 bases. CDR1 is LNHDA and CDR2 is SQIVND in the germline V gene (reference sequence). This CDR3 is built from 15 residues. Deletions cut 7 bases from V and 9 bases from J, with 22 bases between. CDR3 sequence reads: CASMNPSGGRGEQFF. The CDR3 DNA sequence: TGTGCCAGTATGAATCCAAGCGGAGGGCGGGGTGAGCAGTTCTTC.

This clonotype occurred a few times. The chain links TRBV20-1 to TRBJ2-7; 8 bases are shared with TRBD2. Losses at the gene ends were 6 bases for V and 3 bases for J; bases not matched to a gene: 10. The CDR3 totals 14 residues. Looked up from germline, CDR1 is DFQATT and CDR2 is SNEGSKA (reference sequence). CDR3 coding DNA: TGCAGTGCGCGGTGGGGGACTAGTCTCTACGAGCAGTACTTC. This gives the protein CSARWGTSLYEQYF.

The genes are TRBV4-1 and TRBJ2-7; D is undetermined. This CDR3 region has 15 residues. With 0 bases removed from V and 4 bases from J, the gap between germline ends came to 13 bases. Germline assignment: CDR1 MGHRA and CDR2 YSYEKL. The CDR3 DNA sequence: TGCGCCAGCAGCCAAGATCTCGGTAGGGCGTACGAGCAGTACTTC. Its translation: CASSQDLGRAYEQYF.

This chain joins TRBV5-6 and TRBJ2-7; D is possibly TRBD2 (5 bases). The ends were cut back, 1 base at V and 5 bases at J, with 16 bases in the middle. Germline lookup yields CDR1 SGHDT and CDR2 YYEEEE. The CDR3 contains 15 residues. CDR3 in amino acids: CASSLRGGVANEQYF. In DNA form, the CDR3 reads TGTGCCAGCAGCTTGCGGGGTGGGGTAGCTAACGAGCAGTACTTC.

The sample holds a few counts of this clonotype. CDR3 nucleotides: TGTGCCAGCTCACCAATCCAAGTCAAGGACAGATCCCCATCCGAGCAGTACTTC. It translates to CASSPIQVKDRSPSEQYF. The V and J genes are TRBV18 and TRBJ2-7, with a weak D call TRBD1 (6 bases). The V end lost 2 bases, the J end lost 6 bases, and 26 bases lay between the germline ends. CDR1 and CDR2 from the germline V gene are KGHSH and LQKENI. The CDR3 runs to 18 residues.

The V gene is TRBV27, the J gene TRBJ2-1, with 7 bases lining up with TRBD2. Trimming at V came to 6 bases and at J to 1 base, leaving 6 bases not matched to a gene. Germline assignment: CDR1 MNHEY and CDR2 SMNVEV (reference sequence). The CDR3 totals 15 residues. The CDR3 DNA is TGTGCCAGCAGCCTAGCGGTGATTTCCTACAATGAGCAGTTCTTC. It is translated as CASSLAVISYNEQFF.

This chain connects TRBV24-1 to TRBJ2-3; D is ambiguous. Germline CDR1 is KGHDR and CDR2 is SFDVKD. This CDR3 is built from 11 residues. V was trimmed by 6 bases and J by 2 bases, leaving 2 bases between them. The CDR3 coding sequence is TGTGCCACCAGTTTCACAGATACGCAGTATTTT. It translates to CATSFTDTQYF.

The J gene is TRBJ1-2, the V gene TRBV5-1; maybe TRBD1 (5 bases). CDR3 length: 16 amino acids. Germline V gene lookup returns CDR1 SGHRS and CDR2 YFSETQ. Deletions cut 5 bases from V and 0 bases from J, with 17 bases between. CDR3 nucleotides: TGCGCCAGCAGTAGAAACTCGGCAGGGACTAACTATGGCTACACCTTC. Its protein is CASSRNSAGTNYGYTF. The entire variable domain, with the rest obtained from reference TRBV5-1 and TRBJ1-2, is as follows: KAGVTQTPRYLIKTRGQQVTLSCSPISGHRSVSWYQQTPGQGLQFLFEYFSETQRNKGNFPGRFSGRQFSNSRSEMNVSTLELGDSALYLCASSRNSAGTNYGYTFGSGTRLTVV.

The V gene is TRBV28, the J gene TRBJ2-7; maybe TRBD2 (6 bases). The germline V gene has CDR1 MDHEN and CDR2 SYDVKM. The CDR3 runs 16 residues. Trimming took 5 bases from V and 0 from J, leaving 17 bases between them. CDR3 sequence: CASSPLGSPSSYEQYF. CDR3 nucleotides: TGTGCCAGCAGTCCGCTCGGGAGTCCGAGCTCCTACGAGCAGTACTTC.

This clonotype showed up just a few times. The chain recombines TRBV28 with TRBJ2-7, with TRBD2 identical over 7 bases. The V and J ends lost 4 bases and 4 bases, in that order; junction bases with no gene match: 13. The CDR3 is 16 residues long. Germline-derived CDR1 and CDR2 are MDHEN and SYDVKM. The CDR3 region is CASSSPQTSFGYEQYF. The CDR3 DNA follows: TGTGCCAGCAGTTCACCCCAGACTAGCTTCGGGTACGAGCAGTACTTC.

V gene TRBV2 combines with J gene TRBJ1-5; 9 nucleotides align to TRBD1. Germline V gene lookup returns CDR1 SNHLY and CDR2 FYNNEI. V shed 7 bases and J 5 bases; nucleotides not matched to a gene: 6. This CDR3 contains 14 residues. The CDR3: CASNRDRDDQPQHF. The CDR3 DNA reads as TGTGCCAGCAATAGGGACAGGGACGATCAGCCCCAGCATTTT.

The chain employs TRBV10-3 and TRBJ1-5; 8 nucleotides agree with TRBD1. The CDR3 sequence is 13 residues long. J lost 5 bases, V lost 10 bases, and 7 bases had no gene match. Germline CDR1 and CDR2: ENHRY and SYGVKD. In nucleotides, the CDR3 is TGTGCCACAACGGGACAGGTAGATCAGCCCCAGCATTTT. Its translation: CATTGQVDQPQHF.

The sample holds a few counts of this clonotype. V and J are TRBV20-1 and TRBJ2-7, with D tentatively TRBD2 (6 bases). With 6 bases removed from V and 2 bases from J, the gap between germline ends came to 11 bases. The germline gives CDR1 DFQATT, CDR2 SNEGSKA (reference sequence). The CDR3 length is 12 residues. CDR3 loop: CSATSGAYEQYF. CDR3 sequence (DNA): TGCAGTGCGACCTCGGGGGCCTACGAGCAGTACTTC.

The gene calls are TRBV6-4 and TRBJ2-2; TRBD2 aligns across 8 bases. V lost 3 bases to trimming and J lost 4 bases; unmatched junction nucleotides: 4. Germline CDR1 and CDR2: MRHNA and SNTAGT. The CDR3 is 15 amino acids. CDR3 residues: CASSEIGGGTGELFF. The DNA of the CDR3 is TGTGCCAGCAGTGAAATCGGGGGGGGCACCGGGGAGCTGTTTTTT.

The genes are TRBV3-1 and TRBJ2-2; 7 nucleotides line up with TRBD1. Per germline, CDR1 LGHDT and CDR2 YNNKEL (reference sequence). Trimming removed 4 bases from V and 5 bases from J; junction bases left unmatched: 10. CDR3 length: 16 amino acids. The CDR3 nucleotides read TGTGCCAGCAGCCGTACTTCACAGGGGTTGACCGGGGAGCTGTTTTTT. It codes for CASSRTSQGLTGELFF. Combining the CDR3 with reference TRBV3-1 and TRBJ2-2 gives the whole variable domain DTAVSQTPKYLVTQMGNDKSIKCEQNLGHDTMYWYKQDSKKFLKIMFSYNNKELIINETVPNRFSPKSPDKAHLNLHINSLELGDSAVYFCASSRTSQGLTGELFFGEGSRLTVL.

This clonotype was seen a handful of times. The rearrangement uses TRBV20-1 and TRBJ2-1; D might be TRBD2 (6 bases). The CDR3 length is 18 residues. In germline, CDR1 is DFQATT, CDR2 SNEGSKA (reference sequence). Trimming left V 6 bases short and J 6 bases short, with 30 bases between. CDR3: CSALKPGGALSRGNEQFF. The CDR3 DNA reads TGCAGTGCCCTTAAACCCGGAGGGGCTTTGAGCCGGGGCAATGAGCAGTTCTTC.

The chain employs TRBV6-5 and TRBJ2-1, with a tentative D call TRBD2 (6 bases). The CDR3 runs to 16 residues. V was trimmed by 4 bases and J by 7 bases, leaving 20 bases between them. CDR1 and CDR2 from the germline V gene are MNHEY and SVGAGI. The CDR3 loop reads CASSSPLGGNSNEQFF. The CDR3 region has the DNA TGTGCCAGCAGTTCTCCGTTGGGCGGGAACTCGAATGAGCAGTTCTTC.